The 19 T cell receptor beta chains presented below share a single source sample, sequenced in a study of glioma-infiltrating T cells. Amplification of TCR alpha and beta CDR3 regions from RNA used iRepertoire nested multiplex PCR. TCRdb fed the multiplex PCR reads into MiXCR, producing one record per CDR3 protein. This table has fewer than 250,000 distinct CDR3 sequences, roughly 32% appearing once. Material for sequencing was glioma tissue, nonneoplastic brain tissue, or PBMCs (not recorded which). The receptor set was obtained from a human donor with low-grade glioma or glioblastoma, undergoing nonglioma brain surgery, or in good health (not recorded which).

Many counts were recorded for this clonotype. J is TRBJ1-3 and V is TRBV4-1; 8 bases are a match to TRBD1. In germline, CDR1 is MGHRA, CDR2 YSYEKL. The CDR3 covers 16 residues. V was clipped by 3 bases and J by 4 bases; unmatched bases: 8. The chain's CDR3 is CASSHPRTGRGNTIYF. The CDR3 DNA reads TGCGCCAGCAGCCATCCCCGGACAGGGCGCGGAAACACCATATATTTT.

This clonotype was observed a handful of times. CDR3 nucleotide sequence: TGTGCCAGCAGGCTGACAGGGGGCATTCAGCCCCAGCATTTT. Amino acids: CASRLTGGIQPQHF. The rearrangement uses TRBV12-3 or TRBV12-4 and TRBJ1-5, with 10 positions matching TRBD1. This CDR3 is 14 amino acids long. Germline trimming cut 6 bases from V and 6 bases from J; bases unmatched to any gene: 5.

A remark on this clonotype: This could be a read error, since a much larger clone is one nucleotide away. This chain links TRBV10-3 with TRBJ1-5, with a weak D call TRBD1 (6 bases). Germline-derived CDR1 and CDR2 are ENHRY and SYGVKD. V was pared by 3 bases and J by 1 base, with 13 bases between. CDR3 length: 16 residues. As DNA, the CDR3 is TGTGCCATCAGTGAAGGGACATACAGGAGCAATCAGCCCCAGCATTTT. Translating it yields CAISEGTYRSNQPQHF.

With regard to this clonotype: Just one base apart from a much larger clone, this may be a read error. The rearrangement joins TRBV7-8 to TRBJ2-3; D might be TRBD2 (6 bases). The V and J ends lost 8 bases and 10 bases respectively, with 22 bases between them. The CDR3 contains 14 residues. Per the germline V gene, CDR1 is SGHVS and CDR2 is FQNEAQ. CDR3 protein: CASGPAGLPRAQYF. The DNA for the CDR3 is TGTGCCAGCGGCCCCGCGGGACTCCCCAGGGCGCAGTATTTT.

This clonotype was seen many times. The CDR3 spells CASSSTVASYEQYF. The CDR3 region has the DNA TGTGCCAGCAGCTCGACAGTAGCCTCCTACGAGCAGTACTTC. The genes are TRBV7-2 and TRBJ2-7; D may be TRBD1 (5 bases). V was cut by 4 bases and J by 0 bases, with 10 bases left in between. The CDR3 is 14 residues long. The germline CDR1 and CDR2 sequences are SGHTA and FQGNSA.

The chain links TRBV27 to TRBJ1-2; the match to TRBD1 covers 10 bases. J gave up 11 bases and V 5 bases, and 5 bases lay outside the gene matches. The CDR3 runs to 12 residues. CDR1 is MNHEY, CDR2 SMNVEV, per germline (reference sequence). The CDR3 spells CASSAGQGGYTF. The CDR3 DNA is TGTGCCAGCAGTGCAGGACAGGGGGGGTACACCTTC.

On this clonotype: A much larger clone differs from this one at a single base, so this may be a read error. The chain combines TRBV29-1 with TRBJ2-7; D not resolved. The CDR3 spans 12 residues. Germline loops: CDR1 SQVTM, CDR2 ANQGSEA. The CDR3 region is CSVEDLAYEHYF. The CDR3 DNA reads TGCAGCGTTGAAGATCTCGCCTACGAGCATTACTTC.

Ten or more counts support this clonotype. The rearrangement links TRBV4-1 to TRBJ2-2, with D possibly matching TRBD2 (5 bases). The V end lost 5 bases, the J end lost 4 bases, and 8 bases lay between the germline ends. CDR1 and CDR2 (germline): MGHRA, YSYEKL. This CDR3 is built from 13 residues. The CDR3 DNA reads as TGCGCCAGCAGCTTCACTAGCACCGGGGAGCTGTTTTTT. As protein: CASSFTSTGELFF.

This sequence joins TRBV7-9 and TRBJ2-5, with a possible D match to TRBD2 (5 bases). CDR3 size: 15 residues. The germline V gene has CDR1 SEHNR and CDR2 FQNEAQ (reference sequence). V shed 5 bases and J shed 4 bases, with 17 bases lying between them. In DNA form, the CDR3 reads TGTGCCAGCAGCCCGGGGTGGGCTAGAAGAGAGACCCAGTACTTC. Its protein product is CASSPGWARRETQYF.

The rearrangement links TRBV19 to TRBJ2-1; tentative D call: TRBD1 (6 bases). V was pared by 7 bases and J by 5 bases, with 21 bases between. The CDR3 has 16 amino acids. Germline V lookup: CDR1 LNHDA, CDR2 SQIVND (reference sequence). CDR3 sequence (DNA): TGTGCCAGTACCCTAACCGGGGCAGGGGCCCACAATGAGCAGTTCTTC. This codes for CASTLTGAGAHNEQFF.

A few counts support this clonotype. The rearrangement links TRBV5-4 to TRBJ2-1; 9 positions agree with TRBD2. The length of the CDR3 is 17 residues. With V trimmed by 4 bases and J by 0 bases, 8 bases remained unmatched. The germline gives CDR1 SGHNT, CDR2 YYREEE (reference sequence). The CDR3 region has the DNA TGTGCCAGCAGCCGGGCGGGTAGCGGGAGCTCCTACAATGAGCAGTTCTTC. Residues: CASSRAGSGSSYNEQFF.

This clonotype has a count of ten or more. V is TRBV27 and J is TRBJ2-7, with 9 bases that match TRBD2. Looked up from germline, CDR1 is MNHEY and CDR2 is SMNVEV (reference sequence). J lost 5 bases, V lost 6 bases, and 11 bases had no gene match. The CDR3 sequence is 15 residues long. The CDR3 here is CASRKLAGVLDEQYF. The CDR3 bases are TGTGCCAGCAGGAAGTTAGCGGGAGTTCTGGACGAGCAGTACTTC.

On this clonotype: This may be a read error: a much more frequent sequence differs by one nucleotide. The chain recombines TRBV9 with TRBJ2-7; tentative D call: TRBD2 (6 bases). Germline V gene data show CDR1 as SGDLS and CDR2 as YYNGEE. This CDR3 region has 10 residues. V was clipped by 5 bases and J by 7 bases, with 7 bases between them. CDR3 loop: CASREGEQYF. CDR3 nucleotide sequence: TGTGCCAGCAGGGAGGGGGAGCAGTACTTC.

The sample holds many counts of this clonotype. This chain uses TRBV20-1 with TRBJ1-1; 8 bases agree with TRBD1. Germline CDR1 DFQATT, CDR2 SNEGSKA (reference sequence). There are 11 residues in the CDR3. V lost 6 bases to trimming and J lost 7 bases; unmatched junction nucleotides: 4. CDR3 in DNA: TGCAGTGCCTTGGGACAGGTTGAAGCTTTCTTT. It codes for CSALGQVEAFF.

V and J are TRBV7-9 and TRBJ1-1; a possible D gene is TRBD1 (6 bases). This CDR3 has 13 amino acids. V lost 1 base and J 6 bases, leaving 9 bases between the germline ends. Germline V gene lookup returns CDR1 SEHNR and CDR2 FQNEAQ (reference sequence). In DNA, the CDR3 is TGTGCCAGCAGCTTAGGGGGGCTGGCTGAAGCTTTCTTT. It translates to CASSLGGLAEAFF.

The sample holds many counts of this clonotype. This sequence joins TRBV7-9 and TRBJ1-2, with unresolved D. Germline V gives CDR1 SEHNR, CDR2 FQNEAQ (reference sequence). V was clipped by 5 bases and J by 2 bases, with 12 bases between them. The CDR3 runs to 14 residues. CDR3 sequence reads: CASSQAGKNYGYTF. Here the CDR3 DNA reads TGTGCCAGCAGCCAGGCGGGCAAAAACTATGGCTACACCTTC.

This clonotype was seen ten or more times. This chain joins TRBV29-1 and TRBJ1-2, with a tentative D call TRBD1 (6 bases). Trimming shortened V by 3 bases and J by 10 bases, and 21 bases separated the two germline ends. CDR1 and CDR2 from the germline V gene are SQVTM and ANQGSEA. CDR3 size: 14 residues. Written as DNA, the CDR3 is TGCAGCGTTGAGGCCGGACAGAACCAACTGACCTACACCTTC. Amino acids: CSVEAGQNQLTYTF. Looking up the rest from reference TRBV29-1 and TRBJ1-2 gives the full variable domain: SAVISQKPSRDICQRGTSLTIQCQVDSQVTMMFWYRQQPGQSLTLIATANQGSEATYESGFVIDKFPISRPNLTFSTLTVSNMSPEDSSIYLCSVEAGQNQLTYTFGSGTRLTVV.

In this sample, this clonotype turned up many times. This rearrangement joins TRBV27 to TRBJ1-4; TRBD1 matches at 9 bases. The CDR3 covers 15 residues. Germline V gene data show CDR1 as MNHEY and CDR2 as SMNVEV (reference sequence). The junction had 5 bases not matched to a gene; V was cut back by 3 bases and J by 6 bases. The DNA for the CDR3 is TGTGCCAGCAGTTTCCGGACAGGGGTTGATGAAAAACTGTTTTTT. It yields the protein CASSFRTGVDEKLFF.

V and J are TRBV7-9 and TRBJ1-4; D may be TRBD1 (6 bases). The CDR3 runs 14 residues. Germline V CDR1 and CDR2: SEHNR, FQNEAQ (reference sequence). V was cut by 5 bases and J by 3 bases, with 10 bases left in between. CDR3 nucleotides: TGTGCCAGCAGCCCCGGACAGTCTAATGAAAAACTGTTTTTT. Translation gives CASSPGQSNEKLFF.